This is a list of T cell receptor beta chains from one sample in a study of blood T cell repertoires in COVID-19. Here immunoSEQ multiplex PCR was the method, and the copy in TCRdb shows in-frame clones only, minus some. The sample consists of some 290,000 clones, around 90% of them appearing once. Material for sequencing was peripheral blood. Every receptor here comes from a young woman with COVID-19, enrolled during active disease. Each CDR3 is given with its conserved first and last residue. D genes are given only for firm matches. Size tells how often a clone was seen (once, few, many) or the class of an expanded clone, and some rows leave it out.

V gene,J gene,clone size,D gene,CDR3 protein,CDR3 DNA
TRBV7-9,TRBJ1-3,few,.,CASLKSGNTIYF,TGTGCCAGCCTTAAATCTGGAAACACCATATATTTT
TRBV10-2,TRBJ2-1,.,TRBD1,CASKPGQGFNEQFF,TGCGCCAGCAAACCGGGACAGGGGTTCAATGAGCAGTTCTTC
TRBV6-1,TRBJ1-2,.,TRBD1,CASSEGVSLQGGYGYTF,TGTGCCAGCAGTGAAGGAGTGTCACTACAGGGGGGCTATGGCTACACCTTC
TRBV7-3,TRBJ2-7,.,TRBD2,CASSPSALAGAYEQYF,TGTGCCAGCAGCCCCTCGGCACTAGCGGGGGCCTACGAGCAGTACTTC
TRBV30,TRBJ1-6,.,.,CAWSVSVRGYSPLHF,TGTGCCTGGAGTGTATCGGTCAGGGGTTATTCACCCCTCCACTTT
TRBV29-1,TRBJ1-5,.,TRBD1,CSVGQGTDQPQHF,TGCAGCGTTGGTCAGGGGACAGATCAGCCCCAGCATTTT
TRBV19,TRBJ2-7,.,TRBD2,CASSIGTSGEQYF,TGTGCCAGTAGTATCGGGACTAGCGGCGAGCAGTACTTC
TRBV28,TRBJ2-1,.,TRBD2,CASSSSRSGRATEQFF,TGTGCCAGCAGTTCCTCACGGAGCGGGAGGGCGACTGAGCAGTTCTTC
TRBV5-8,TRBJ1-4,.,TRBD1,CASSLAGQGGEKLFF,TGTGCCAGCAGCTTGGCGGGACAGGGTGGTGAAAAACTGTTTTTT
TRBV2,TRBJ2-7,.,TRBD1,CASGQGAGEQYF,TGTGCCAGTGGACAGGGGGCGGGCGAGCAGTACTTC
TRBV5-1,TRBJ1-2,.,.,CASSLDREGGYTF,TGCGCCAGCAGCTTGGACAGGGAGGGCGGCTACACCTTC
TRBV19,TRBJ2-3,.,.,CASSKKVESTDTQYF,TGTGCCAGTAGTAAAAAGGTGGAGAGCACAGATACGCAGTATTTT
TRBV6-6,TRBJ1-1,.,TRBD1,CASSSTGGTEAFF,TGTGCCAGCAGTTCTACAGGGGGCACTGAAGCTTTCTTT
TRBV30,TRBJ2-1,.,TRBD2,CASLLTSGQYNEQFF,TGTGCCTCCCTACTAACTAGCGGGCAATACAATGAGCAGTTCTTC
TRBV19,TRBJ1-6,.,.,CASSMAGRDGSPLHF,TGTGCCAGTAGTATGGCCGGGAGAGATGGATCACCCCTCCACTTT
TRBV20-1,TRBJ1-2,.,TRBD1,CSASGVLFGQGFNYGYTF,TGCAGTGCTAGTGGGGTGTTGTTCGGACAGGGCTTTAACTATGGCTACACCTTC
TRBV7-9,TRBJ1-1,.,.,CASSLTPNTEAFF,TGTGCCAGCAGCCTGACACCGAACACTGAAGCTTTCTTT
TRBV3-1/TRBV3-2,TRBJ1-2,.,.,CASSPRGLLDGYTF,TGTGCCAGCAGCCCCAGGGGTTTGTTAGACGGCTACACCTTC
TRBV2,TRBJ1-4,.,.,CASSDRAEKLFF,TGTGCCAGCAGTGACAGGGCTGAAAAACTGTTTTTT
TRBV7-2,TRBJ2-2,.,TRBD2,CASRQTSGNTGELFF,TGTGCCAGCAGGCAGACTAGCGGGAACACCGGGGAGCTGTTTTTT
TRBV7-9,TRBJ2-1,.,TRBD1,CASSLLLDRATYNEQFF,TGTGCCAGCAGCTTGCTATTGGACAGGGCTACCTACAATGAGCAGTTCTTC
TRBV30,TRBJ1-1,.,TRBD1,CALNTGGLTEAFF,TGTGCTCTCAACACAGGGGGCCTCACTGAAGCTTTCTTT
TRBV28,TRBJ2-3,.,.,CAILKGTDTQYF,TGTGCCATTTTAAAGGGGACAGATACGCAGTATTTT
TRBV7-9,TRBJ2-3,.,TRBD2,CASSSGAGGDTQYF,TGTGCCAGCAGCTCTGGGGCGGGGGGTGATACGCAGTATTTT
TRBV7-6,TRBJ2-7,.,.,CASSLGGRDEQYF,TGTGCCAGCAGCTTAGGAGGGCGGGACGAGCAGTACTTC
TRBV3-1/TRBV3-2,TRBJ2-7,.,TRBD2,CASSQVSSGYEQYF,TGTGCCAGCAGCCAAGTTTCTAGCGGCTACGAGCAGTACTTC
TRBV5-1,TRBJ2-6,.,.,CASSQTSVSGANVLTF,TGCGCCAGCAGCCAGACTAGTGTCTCTGGGGCCAACGTCCTGACTTTC
TRBV3-1/TRBV3-2,TRBJ2-3,.,TRBD2,CASSQDRGGDGDTQYF,TGTGCCAGCAGCCAAGATCGGGGAGGGGACGGAGATACGCAGTATTTT
TRBV6-4,TRBJ2-1,once,TRBD2,CASSDSTSGSYNEQFF,TGTGCCAGCAGTGACTCAACTAGCGGGAGCTACAATGAGCAGTTCTTC
TRBV30,TRBJ1-4,.,TRBD1,CAWSVRDSNEKLFF,TGTGCCTGGAGTGTACGGGACAGCAATGAAAAACTGTTTTTT
TRBV19,TRBJ1-1,.,.,CASEAAGVRVEAFF,TGTGCCAGTGAAGCTGCGGGGGTTAGGGTAGAAGCTTTCTTT
TRBV29-1,TRBJ2-3,.,TRBD2,CSARTSGRSDTQYF,TGCAGCGCGAGGACTAGCGGGAGATCAGATACGCAGTATTTT
TRBV5-1,TRBJ1-1,.,TRBD1,CASSPSTGQGAYLAANTEAFF,TGCGCCAGCAGCCCTTCAACAGGACAGGGGGCGTATTTGGCGGCGAACACTGAAGCTTTCTTT
TRBV3-1/TRBV3-2,TRBJ1-1,.,TRBD1,CASSQSRQGTTEAFF,TGTGCCAGCAGCCAGTCAAGACAGGGGACCACTGAAGCTTTCTTT
TRBV28,TRBJ1-1,.,TRBD1,CASSPHSDRQTEAFF,TGTGCCAGCAGTCCTCATTCGGACAGGCAAACTGAAGCTTTCTTT
TRBV11-3,TRBJ2-7,.,.,CASSLQGSAAEQYF,TGTGCCAGCAGCTTACAGGGGTCCGCAGCCGAGCAGTACTTC
TRBV28,TRBJ1-3,.,TRBD1,CASSSPGQGTGNTIYF,TGTGCCAGCAGTTCCCCGGGACAGGGTACCGGAAACACCATATATTTT
TRBV4-2,TRBJ2-3,.,.,CASSLGPAGSTDTQYF,TGTGCCAGCAGCCTCGGACCAGCGGGTTCTACAGATACGCAGTATTTT
TRBV7-9,TRBJ2-7,.,TRBD2,CASSSTSGPYEQYF,TGTGCCAGCAGCTCGACTAGCGGCCCCTACGAGCAGTACTTC
TRBV27,TRBJ1-6,once,.,CASSPSGVSSYNSPLHF,TGTGCCAGCAGTCCCTCAGGGGTGAGCTCCTATAATTCACCCCTCCACTTT